This T cell receptor (beta chain) was observed in a study of cytomegalovirus exposure and HLA in healthy donors. Study-level points and caveats: A later analysis, which compared TCR beta chains of equal frequency, found the HLA-associated ones more clonally expanded. The study put 150 to 200 TCR beta chains on its list as cytomegalovirus-associated. Rarity marked most TCR sequences, yet some public TCRs occurred in many donors.

V was shortened by 5 bases and J by 2 bases, with 15 bases between the two germline ends. Per the germline V gene, CDR1 is LNHDA and CDR2 is SQIVND (reference sequence). The CDR3 is 15 amino acids. The PCR was carried out with 60 Vbeta primers and 13 Jbeta primers. Clones were read by immunoSEQ multiplex PCR, and TCRdb kept only the in-frame ones, dropping some. The sample lists 150,000 to 200,000 clones; 70% to 80% were seen once. As concerns this clone: Its target is not known.

This chain links TRBV19 with TRBJ2-5, with a weak D call TRBD2 (6 bases). Sequencing input: PBMCs. This TCR was sampled from a male donor in good health and CMV-seronegative. The CDR3 here is CASSLNGRIQETQYF. The CDR3 nucleotides read TGTGCCAGTAGTCTGAATGGGAGGATACAAGAGACCCAGTACTTC.